What follows are 2 T cell receptor beta chains derived from one specimen sequenced in a study of identical twins. TCRdb processed the 5' RACE reads anew with MiXCR; each CDR3 protein has one entry. The table shows a few hundred thousand distinct CDR3 sequences, with roughly 8.7% occurring only once. These data also formed part of another study, on yellow fever vaccine responses in identical twins.

What was sequenced was CD8+ T cells sorted from blood. Every receptor here comes from a woman aged 18-30 years in good health.

The rearrangement joins TRBV3-1 to TRBJ1-1; TRBD1 aligns across 8 bases. V lost 4 bases and J lost 4; bases outside the gene matches: 8. This CDR3 spans 15 amino acids. CDR1 and CDR2 (germline): LGHDT, YNNKEL (reference sequence). Written as DNA, the CDR3 is TGTGCCAGCAGCCTAAAGCCAGGGGGCGGCACTGAAGCTTTCTTT. It encodes CASSLKPGGGTEAFF.

This chain links TRBV29-1 with TRBJ2-1; TRBD1 aligns across 9 bases. The CDR3 has 15 residues. Trimming took 7 bases from V and 5 from J; bases not matched to a gene: 12. Germline V gives CDR1 SQVTM, CDR2 ANQGSEA. CDR3 loop: CSGFKGTGFDNEQFF. CDR3 in DNA: TGCAGCGGATTTAAAGGGACAGGGTTTGACAATGAGCAGTTCTTC.